A single sample gave rise to the 20 T cell receptor beta chains below, sequenced in a study of blood T cell repertoires in COVID-19. Using immunoSEQ multiplex PCR, the repertoire was profiled, and TCRdb retains in-frame clones only, with some absent. The data contain some 250,000 clones, 87% of them seen just once; the ten biggest clones take up 7.2%. Material for sequencing was peripheral blood. Receptors originate from a man in his sixties who had recovered from COVID-19.

The chain recombines TRBV24-1 with TRBJ2-7; tentatively, D is TRBD2 (5 bases). CDR3 length: 12 residues. V lost 1 base and J 6 bases, leaving 6 bases between the germline ends. Germline lookup yields CDR1 KGHDR and CDR2 SFDVKD. In DNA, the CDR3 is TGTGCCACCAGTGATTTCCGGGGCGAGCAGTACGTC. Its protein is CATSDFRGEQYV.

The CDR3 protein is CASSLSGGAPTGELFF. The CDR3 DNA sequence: TGCGCCAGCAGCTTAAGCGGGGGGGCCCCCACCGGGGAGCTGTTTTTT. V usage is TRBV5-1 and J usage is TRBJ2-2; TRBD2 aligns across 10 bases. CDR3 length: 16 amino acids. Losses at the gene ends were 2 bases for V and 4 bases for J; bases not matched to a gene: 5. CDR1 and CDR2 (germline): SGHRS, YFSETQ. Using reference TRBV5-1 and TRBJ2-2 for the parts outside the CDR3, the full variable domain is KAGVTQTPRYLIKTRGQQVTLSCSPISGHRSVSWYQQTPGQGLQFLFEYFSETQRNKGNFPGRFSGRQFSNSRSEMNVSTLELGDSALYLCASSLSGGAPTGELFFGEGSRLTVL.

The chain carries TRBV4-2 and TRBJ2-2; TRBD2 agrees at 10 bases. The CDR3 length is 19 residues. The V gene's germline CDR1 is LGHNA and CDR2 YNFKEQ. The V and J ends lost 0 bases and 5 bases, in that order; junction bases with no gene match: 12. The CDR3 loop is CASSQEASGGPWRTGELFF. CDR3 in DNA: TGTGCCAGCAGCCAAGAAGCTAGCGGGGGCCCTTGGAGAACCGGGGAGCTGTTTTTT.

V gene TRBV12-5 combines with J gene TRBJ1-4, with D unclear. The CDR3 covers 15 residues. Trimming removed 7 bases from V and 8 bases from J, with 20 bases in between. Looked up from germline, CDR1 is LGHNT and CDR2 is FRNRAP. This chain's CDR3 is CASATKGVYSEKLFF. The DNA of the CDR3 is TGTGCTAGTGCCACCAAAGGAGTGTATTCGGAAAAACTGTTTTTT.

This clone was seen only once. The rearrangement joins TRBV12-3 or TRBV12-4 to TRBJ2-1; D is unresolved. This CDR3 contains 11 residues. The ends were cut back, 6 bases at V and 6 bases at J, with 6 bases in the middle. The CDR3 spells CASSLSNEQFF. DNA of the CDR3: TGTGCCAGCAGCTTGAGCAATGAGCAGTTCTTC.

V and J are TRBV7-2 and TRBJ1-3, with D maybe TRBD1 (6 bases). Germline-derived CDR1 and CDR2 are SGHTA and FQGNSA. Between the trimmed V and J ends, which lost 6 bases and 4 bases, there was a span of 16 bases. The CDR3 spans 15 residues. Here the CDR3 reads CASSTPGGQGNTIYF. The CDR3 nucleotides are TGTGCCAGCAGTACCCCGGGGGGGCAAGGAAACACCATATATTTT.

The CDR3 DNA reads as TGTGCCAGCACTTCACAGCGGGGGGCGGGCGAGCAGTACTTC. Encoded protein: CASTSQRGAGEQYF. This sequence joins TRBV2 and TRBJ2-7; 9 nucleotides line up with TRBD2. Per the germline V gene, CDR1 is SNHLY and CDR2 is FYNNEI. V shed 7 bases, J shed 6 bases, and the junction held 10 bases outside the gene matches. The CDR3 spans 14 residues.

The V and J genes are TRBV21-1 and TRBJ2-7; TRBD2, the D gene given by the table, was not confirmed from the DNA. TRBV21-1 is flagged as a pseudogene. CDR3 length: 16 residues. In nucleotides, the CDR3 is TGTGCCAGCAGCAACGGGGGGGGAGACAGCTCCTACGAGCAGTACGTC. The encoded protein is CASSNGGGDSSYEQYV.

This chain links TRBV30 with TRBJ2-3; 8 bases are a match to TRBD1. This CDR3 comprises 17 residues. The germline CDR1 and CDR2 sequences are GTSNPN and SVGIG (reference sequence). V gave up 0 bases and J gave up 0 bases; unmatched junction bases: 8. CDR3 in amino acids: CAWSVQWQGASTDTQYF. The CDR3 nucleotides read TGTGCCTGGAGTGTACAGTGGCAGGGGGCAAGCACAGATACGCAGTATTTT.

V and J are TRBV7-9 and TRBJ1-2; D is possibly TRBD1 (5 bases). CDR1 SEHNR and CDR2 FQNEAQ come from the germline V gene (reference sequence). The CDR3 has 11 amino acids. With 7 bases removed from V and 5 bases from J, the gap between germline ends came to 8 bases. This chain's CDR3 is CASTGGYGYTF. CDR3 nucleotide sequence: TGTGCCAGCACCGGGGGGTATGGCTACACCTTC.

The gene calls are TRBV30 and TRBJ2-3; 8 bases are shared with TRBD2. CDR1 and CDR2 (germline): GTSNPN, SVGIG (reference sequence). V shed 0 bases, J shed 7 bases, and the junction held 9 bases outside the gene matches. This CDR3 spans 15 amino acids. CDR3 in amino acids: CAWSVRRGGRNTQYF. The CDR3 nucleotides read TGTGCCTGGAGTGTACGCCGGGGGGGCAGAAATACGCAGTATTTT.

Here the CDR3 reads CASTEGRGRRDEQFF. In DNA form, the CDR3 reads TGTGCCAGTACCGAGGGGAGGGGTAGGAGGGATGAGCAGTTCTTC. J is TRBJ2-1 and V is TRBV19, with 7 nucleotides matching TRBD2. Germline lookup yields CDR1 LNHDA and CDR2 SQIVND (reference sequence). The length of the CDR3 is 15 residues. The ends lost 7 bases at V and 8 bases at J; junction bases unmatched: 14. Drawing the rest from reference TRBV19 and TRBJ2-1, the complete variable domain is DGGITQSPKYLFRKEGQNVTLSCEQNLNHDAMYWYRQDPGQGLRLIYYSQIVNDFQKGDIAEGYSVSREKKESFPLTVTSAQKNPTAFYLCASTEGRGRRDEQFFGPGTRLTVL.

The V and J genes are TRBV7-2 and TRBJ1-2, with TRBD1 as a possible D gene (6 bases). The CDR3 contains 15 residues. V was cut by 1 base and J by 4 bases, with 13 bases left in between. The germline gives CDR1 SGHTA, CDR2 FQGNSA. The CDR3: CASSLVAGVSYGYTF. The CDR3 DNA follows: TGTGCCAGCAGCTTAGTCGCAGGGGTCAGCTATGGCTACACCTTC.

The V call is TRBV3-1 (or the pseudogene TRBV3-2), the J call TRBJ1-2; D perhaps matches TRBD1 (5 bases). V lost 2 bases to trimming and J lost 5 bases, with 6 bases between them. In germline, CDR1 is LGHDT, CDR2 YNNKEL (reference sequence). This CDR3 is 12 amino acids long. The CDR3 DNA sequence: TGTGCCAGCAGCCAACGGGGGTATGGCTACACCTTC. Encoded protein: CASSQRGYGYTF.

The chain couples TRBV5-1 to TRBJ2-3; D is undetermined. The CDR3 covers 11 residues. With 8 bases removed from V and 2 bases from J, the gap between germline ends came to 6 bases. CDR1 is SGHRS and CDR2 is YFSETQ in the germline V gene. CDR3 residues: CASSNTDTQYF. The CDR3 region has the DNA TGCGCCAGTTCCAACACAGATACGCAGTATTTT.

The CDR3 DNA reads as TGTGCCAGCAGCTTATTCGGTTCTGGTGGCTACACCTTC. Encoded protein: CASSLFGSGGYTF. The chain combines TRBV5-6 with TRBJ1-2; D remains ambiguous. The germline V gene encodes CDR1 SGHDT and CDR2 YYEEEE. V lost 2 bases and J 7 bases, leaving 12 bases between the germline ends. The CDR3 loop spans 13 amino acids.

The chain recombines TRBV28 with TRBJ2-1; 10 bases agree with TRBD1. The CDR3 consists of 15 residues. J gave up 6 bases and V 4 bases, and 6 bases lay outside the gene matches. The germline V gene encodes CDR1 MDHEN and CDR2 SYDVKM. CDR3 DNA sequence: TGTGCCAGCAGTTCAGCCGGGACAGGGGTCAATGAGCAGTTCTTC. Residues: CASSSAGTGVNEQFF.

The chain combines TRBV5-1 with TRBJ2-4; TRBD1 matches at 11 bases. V shed 4 bases and J 3 bases; nucleotides not matched to a gene: 12. Germline V gene lookup returns CDR1 SGHRS and CDR2 YFSETQ. The length of the CDR3 is 18 residues. The CDR3 region is CASSDPPGTGGVKNIQYF. DNA of the CDR3: TGCGCCAGCAGCGACCCGCCTGGGACAGGGGGAGTCAAAAACATTCAGTACTTC.

J is TRBJ2-1 and V is TRBV12-3 or TRBV12-4; perhaps TRBD1 as D (6 bases). V gave up 5 bases and J gave up 5 bases, with 10 bases separating them. The CDR3 covers 13 residues. The CDR3 loop is CASSPRGNNEQFF. Written as DNA, the CDR3 is TGTGCCAGCAGTCCCAGGGGAAACAATGAGCAGTTCTTC.

The chain recombines TRBV5-1 with TRBJ2-2, with TRBD1 matching over 8 bases. J was trimmed by 2 bases and V by 4 bases; bases with no gene match: 10. CDR3 size: 17 residues. Germline CDR1 is SGHRS and CDR2 is YFSETQ. The CDR3 nucleotides read TGCGCCAGCAGCACGACTCCCGGGACAGGCAACACCGGGGAGCTGTTTTTT. Amino acid sequence: CASSTTPGTGNTGELFF.